This T cell receptor (beta chain) derives from a study of control samples from healthy donors and cancer patients. The assay was immunoSEQ multiplex PCR, and TCRdb's table has in-frame clones only and misses some. The sample carries 120,000 to 150,000 clones, about 90% recorded once. The V gene lost 1 base and the J gene lost 6 bases, with 10 bases spanning the gap. The V gene's germline CDR1 is LNHNV and CDR2 YYDKDF (reference sequence). The CDR3 contains 13 residues. Sequenced: blood. This receptor was identified in a man aged 18 to 30 in good health. The chain has TRBV15 and TRBJ2-7; no reliable D call. The CDR3 region has the DNA TGTGCCACCAGCAGAGGCATTGGTGGCGAGCAGTACTTC. Its translation: CATSRGIGGEQYF.